The 6 T cell receptor beta chains below come from one sample, sequenced in a study of blood T cells in healthy people across ages. Combining a sample-barcoded 5' primer with a J-beta primer mix, a second PCR ran for 7 to 11 cycles. Each CDR3 protein is one row after TCRdb ran MiXCR on the 5' RACE reads. The table lists some 1.1 million distinct CDR3 sequences, about two fifths of them singletons, with roughly 14% in the top ten. The material sequenced was blood. The receptors shown here come from a man between 18 and 35 years old in good health.

The V and J genes are TRBV6-5 and TRBJ2-3; no definite D call. CDR1 and CDR2 (germline): MNHEY, SVGAGI. The CDR3 covers 13 residues. The germline V and J ends were trimmed by 5 bases and 2 bases, with 8 bases remaining between them. DNA for the CDR3: TGTGCCAGCAGTCGACCACCCACAGATACGCAGTATTTT. It specifies CASSRPPTDTQYF.

This clonotype has just a few counts. The V call is TRBV5-1, the J call TRBJ1-1; 9 positions match TRBD1. The trim removed 4 bases at V and 5 bases at J, leaving 6 bases unmatched. The germline V gene has CDR1 SGHRS and CDR2 YFSETQ. This CDR3 is 14 amino acids long. The CDR3 protein is CASSKQGARTEAFF. CDR3 coding DNA: TGCGCCAGCAGCAAACAGGGGGCGCGAACTGAAGCTTTCTTT.

This clonotype has a handful of counts. The chain combines TRBV20-1 with TRBJ2-1, with 8 bases fitting TRBD1. The J segment lost 4 bases and the V segment lost 6 bases, leaving 2 bases of the junction unmatched. This CDR3 is built from 12 residues. CDR1 and CDR2 from the germline V gene are DFQATT and SNEGSKA (reference sequence). The CDR3 coding sequence is TGCAGTGCCGGGACAGGTTACAATGAGCAGTTCTTC. It yields the protein CSAGTGYNEQFF.

The chain combines TRBV5-1 with TRBJ2-5, with 10 bases matching TRBD2. V lost 5 bases and J lost 2; bases outside the gene matches: 3. The CDR3 is 14 amino acids. The germline V gene encodes CDR1 SGHRS and CDR2 YFSETQ. CDR3 region: CASRLAGTQETQYF. The CDR3 nucleotides are TGCGCCAGCAGACTAGCGGGGACACAAGAGACCCAGTACTTC.

This clonotype has just a few counts. The V gene is TRBV3-1, the J gene TRBJ2-5; possible D gene TRBD1, 5 bases. The ends were cut back, 3 bases at V and 11 bases at J, with 13 bases in the middle. Germline CDR1 is LGHDT and CDR2 is YNNKEL (reference sequence). This CDR3 is built from 12 residues. CDR3 region: CASSHRVNEQYF. CDR3 bases: TGTGCCAGCAGCCACAGGGTCAATGAGCAGTACTTC.

The chain uses TRBV11-2 and TRBJ2-5; 9 bases align to TRBD1. In germline, CDR1 is SGHAT, CDR2 FQNNGV. The junction had 9 bases not matched to a gene; V was cut back by 5 bases and J by 5 bases. The CDR3 consists of 15 residues. The CDR3 is CASSARQGGLETQYF. The CDR3 bases are TGTGCCAGCAGCGCACGACAGGGGGGTTTGGAGACCCAGTACTTC. Full variable domain (outside the CDR3, taken from reference TRBV11-2 and TRBJ2-5): EAGVAQSPRYKIIEKRQSVAFWCNPISGHATLYWYQQILGQGPKLLIQFQNNGVVDDSQLPKDRFSAERLKGVDSTLKIQPAKLEDSAVYLCASSARQGGLETQYFGPGTRLLVL.